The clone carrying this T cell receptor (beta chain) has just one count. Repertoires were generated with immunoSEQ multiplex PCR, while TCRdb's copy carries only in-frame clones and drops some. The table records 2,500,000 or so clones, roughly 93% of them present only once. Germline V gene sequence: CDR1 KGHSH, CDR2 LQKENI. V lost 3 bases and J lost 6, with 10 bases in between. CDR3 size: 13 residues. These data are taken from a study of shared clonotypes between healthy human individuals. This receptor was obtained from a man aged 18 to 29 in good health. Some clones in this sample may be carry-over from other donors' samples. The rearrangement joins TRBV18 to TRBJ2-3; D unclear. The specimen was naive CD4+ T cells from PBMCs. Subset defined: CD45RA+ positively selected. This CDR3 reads CASSPTVGDTQYF. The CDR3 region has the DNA TGTGCCAGCTCACCCACCGTGGGGGATACGCAGTATTTT.